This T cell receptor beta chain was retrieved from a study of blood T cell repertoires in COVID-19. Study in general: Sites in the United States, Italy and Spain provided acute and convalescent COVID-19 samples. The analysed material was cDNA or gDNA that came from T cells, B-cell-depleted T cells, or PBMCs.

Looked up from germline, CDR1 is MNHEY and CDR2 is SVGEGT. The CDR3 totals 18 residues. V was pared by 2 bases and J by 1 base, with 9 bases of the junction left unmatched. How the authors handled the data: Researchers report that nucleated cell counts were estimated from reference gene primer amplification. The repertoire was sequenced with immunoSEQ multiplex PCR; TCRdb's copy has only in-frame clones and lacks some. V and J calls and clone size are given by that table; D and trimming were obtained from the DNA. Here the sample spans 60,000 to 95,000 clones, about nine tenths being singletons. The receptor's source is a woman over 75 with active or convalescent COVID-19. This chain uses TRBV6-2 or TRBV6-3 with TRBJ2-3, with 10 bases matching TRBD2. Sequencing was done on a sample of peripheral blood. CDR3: CASSYGRASGGGTDTQYF. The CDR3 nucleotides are TGTGCCAGCAGTTACGGCCGGGCCAGCGGGGGGGGCACAGATACGCAGTATTTT.